This entry features one T cell receptor (beta chain) sequence. Library construction for TCR beta used iRepertoire HTBI primers and Arm-PCR of CDR3 regions. TCRdb analysed the multiplex PCR reads with MiXCR anew, one entry per CDR3 protein. The sample contains about 350,000 distinct CDR3 sequences, roughly 17% of which appear only once. Time point in this sample: newly diagnosed GD, antithyroid drugs for less than 3 months. Construction of the TCR library relied on RNA isolated from PBMCs. Per germline, CDR1 MRHNA and CDR2 SNTAGT. The CDR3 spans 14 residues. V was trimmed by 4 bases and J by 4 bases, leaving 10 bases between them. These data originate in a study of regulatory T cells in long-lasting Graves disease. The overall study: Patients newly diagnosed with Graves' had been on antithyroid drugs for under 3 months.

Another study also made use of these data, one on T cells in Graves' hyperthyroidism and ophthalmopathy. That report adds: If no ophthalmopathy progression occurred within 18 months, Graves' hyperthyroidism was stable. Patients aged 18 to 65 had newly diagnosed hyperthyroidism that had lasted under 2 months. The TCR CDR3 was amplified in a first-round RT-PCR using the HTBI primer set.

The chain couples TRBV6-4 to TRBJ2-2; TRBD1 is a possible D gene (5 bases). Material: peripheral blood mononuclear cells (PBMCs), obtained at new diagnosis, from a patient treated with antithyroid drugs. This TCR was sampled from a man aged 40-49 years with Graves disease. CDR3 sequence (DNA): TGTGCCAGCAGTGGACAGAGTTTCACCGGGGAGCTGTTTTTT. Protein sequence: CASSGQSFTGELFF.